These 30 T cell receptor beta chains share one sample of origin, sequenced in a study of blood T cell repertoires in COVID-19. Here immunoSEQ multiplex PCR was the method, and the copy in TCRdb shows in-frame clones only, minus some. The table shows about 270,000 clones, with less than 85% occurring only once. Sequenced sample: peripheral blood. These TCRs come from a human donor with COVID-19, enrolled during active disease. The donor label of this sample is uncertain.

The V gene is TRBV3-1 (or the pseudogene TRBV3-2), the J gene TRBJ2-7; D call uncertain. V shed 1 base and J shed 1 base, with 11 bases lying between them. Per the germline V gene, CDR1 is LGHDT and CDR2 is YNNKEL (reference sequence). This CDR3 spans 15 amino acids. CDR3 amino acids: CASSQVIAVSYEQYF. In DNA, the CDR3 is TGTGCCAGCAGCCAAGTTATTGCGGTTTCCTACGAGCAGTACTTC.

The chain recombines TRBV2 with TRBJ2-6; D possibly corresponds to TRBD2 (6 bases). The CDR3 length is 16 residues. V lost 1 base and J 0 bases, leaving 7 bases between the germline ends. Per germline, CDR1 SNHLY and CDR2 FYNNEI. Here the CDR3 DNA reads TGTGCCAGCAGTGAAGAAGCGGGCTCTGGGGCCAACGTCCTGACTTTC. This translates into CASSEEAGSGANVLTF.

The chain links TRBV28 to TRBJ2-5; 10 nucleotides align to TRBD2. CDR3 length equals 15 residues. Germline CDR1 is MDHEN and CDR2 is SYDVKM. Trimming removed 5 bases from V and 1 base from J; junction bases left unmatched: 4. The CDR3 protein is CASSILAGIQETQYF. The CDR3 bases are TGTGCCAGCAGTATACTAGCGGGAATCCAAGAGACCCAGTACTTC.

The genes are TRBV3-1 (or the pseudogene TRBV3-2) and TRBJ2-7, with 9 bases fitting TRBD2. The CDR3 covers 18 residues. The ends lost 7 bases at V and 2 bases at J; junction bases unmatched: 18. CDR1 and CDR2 (germline): LGHDT, YNNKEL (reference sequence). The CDR3 loop reads CASKKQDLAGFFPYEQYF. Written as DNA, the CDR3 is TGTGCCAGCAAGAAGCAGGATCTAGCGGGGTTCTTCCCCTACGAGCAGTACTTC.

The chain uses TRBV7-9 and TRBJ2-2; D remains unclear. The CDR3 sequence is 13 residues long. Germline CDR1 SEHNR, CDR2 FQNEAQ (reference sequence). V gave up 2 bases and J gave up 5 bases, with 6 bases separating them. The chain's CDR3 is CASSLLRTGELFF. The CDR3 DNA reads as TGTGCCAGCAGCTTATTACGGACCGGGGAGCTGTTTTTT. Full variable domain (rest looked up from reference TRBV7-9 and TRBJ2-2): DTGVSQNPRHKITKRGQNVTFRCDPISEHNRLYWYRQTLGQGPEFLTYFQNEAQLEKSRLLSDRFSAERPKGSFSTLEIQRTEQGDSAMYLCASSLLRTGELFFGEGSRLTVL.

The V call is TRBV3-1 (or the pseudogene TRBV3-2), the J call TRBJ2-3; D ambiguous. The length of the CDR3 is 13 residues. Germline V CDR1 and CDR2: LGHDT, YNNKEL (reference sequence). The V end was cut by 4 bases, the J end by 5 bases, with 10 bases between. CDR3: CASSLNSIDTQYF. As DNA, the CDR3 is TGTGCCAGCAGCCTGAACTCGATAGATACGCAGTATTTT.

The rearrangement uses TRBV19 and TRBJ1-1, with D hard to call. This CDR3 has 13 amino acids. CDR1 is LNHDA, CDR2 SQIVND, per germline (reference sequence). V lost 10 bases to trimming and J lost 1 base, with 13 bases between them. As DNA, the CDR3 is TGTGCCACCACAATTACACCGAACACTGAAGCTTTCTTT. This sequence encodes CATTITPNTEAFF.

V and J are TRBV11-2 and TRBJ1-4, with a tentative D call TRBD1 (6 bases). V lost 3 bases and J 2 bases, leaving 13 bases between the germline ends. Germline CDR1 SGHAT, CDR2 FQNNGV. The CDR3 totals 16 residues. The CDR3: CASSLERGGTNEKLFF. CDR3 nucleotides: TGTGCCAGCAGCTTGGAGAGGGGGGGCACTAATGAAAAACTGTTTTTT. Complete variable domain (other parts from reference TRBV11-2 and TRBJ1-4): EAGVAQSPRYKIIEKRQSVAFWCNPISGHATLYWYQQILGQGPKLLIQFQNNGVVDDSQLPKDRFSAERLKGVDSTLKIQPAKLEDSAVYLCASSLERGGTNEKLFFGSGTQLSVL.

V gene TRBV9 combines with J gene TRBJ1-3, with no clear D. CDR1 is SGDLS, CDR2 YYNGEE, per germline. This CDR3 comprises 18 residues. V was pared by 0 bases and J by 0 bases, with 16 bases between. The CDR3 is CASSVAPQIRFSGNTIYF. CDR3 DNA sequence: TGTGCCAGCAGCGTAGCCCCTCAAATTAGATTCTCTGGAAACACCATATATTTT.

The chain has TRBV6-6 and TRBJ1-5; D is uncertain. The germline V gene has CDR1 MNHNY and CDR2 SVGAGI (reference sequence). The CDR3 contains 14 residues. The V and J ends lost 6 bases and 0 bases respectively, with 9 bases between them. The CDR3 reads CASSSLGSNQPQHF. For the CDR3, the DNA is TGTGCCAGCAGCTCCCTCGGTAGCAATCAGCCCCAGCATTTT.

This rearrangement joins TRBV28 to TRBJ2-7; D perhaps matches TRBD1 (6 bases). Germline V gives CDR1 MDHEN, CDR2 SYDVKM. This CDR3 comprises 15 residues. V lost 7 bases and J lost 5, with 21 bases in between. CDR3 sequence (DNA): TGTGCCAGCAACCAACCTAGAGGGGGAAGGGACGAGCAGTACTTC. It codes for CASNQPRGGRDEQYF.

This chain connects TRBV5-8 to TRBJ2-3; 7 nucleotides align to TRBD1. The CDR3 contains 15 residues. Germline V gene data show CDR1 as SGHTS and CDR2 as YDEGEE. V shed 2 bases, J shed 0 bases, and the junction held 3 bases outside the gene matches. This CDR3 is CASSLGGSSTDTQYF. The CDR3 bases are TGTGCCAGCAGCTTAGGGGGCTCGAGCACAGATACGCAGTATTTT.

The chain links TRBV10-3 to TRBJ2-7; 12 nucleotides match TRBD1. The germline gives CDR1 ENHRY, CDR2 SYGVKD. The CDR3 loop spans 15 amino acids. V trimming: 4 bases; J trimming: 3 bases; junction bases outside the gene matches: 4. CDR3 loop: CAISAGTGGDYEQYF. CDR3 bases: TGTGCCATCAGTGCCGGGACAGGGGGCGACTACGAGCAGTACTTC.

The chain combines TRBV18 with TRBJ2-2; tentative D call: TRBD1 (5 bases). CDR1 is KGHSH, CDR2 LQKENI, per germline. Trimming took off 3 bases at V and 0 bases at J, with 11 bases between the two ends. The CDR3 is 16 amino acids. CDR3: CASSPRQLTNTGELFF. DNA for the CDR3: TGTGCCAGCTCACCGCGACAGCTTACGAACACCGGGGAGCTGTTTTTT.

The chain has TRBV18 and TRBJ2-3; TRBD2 matches 9 bases. The CDR3 sequence is 15 residues long. Germline CDR1 is KGHSH and CDR2 is LQKENI. The V and J ends lost 6 bases and 3 bases, in that order; junction bases with no gene match: 7. CDR3 coding DNA: TGTGCCAGCTCCCTTAGCGGGAGCCGTACAGATACGCAGTATTTT. It codes for CASSLSGSRTDTQYF.

This clone was detected a few times. This rearrangement joins TRBV9 to TRBJ1-1; TRBD1 might be the D (6 bases). Germline V gene data show CDR1 as SGDLS and CDR2 as YYNGEE. The ends were cut back, 3 bases at V and 6 bases at J, with 15 bases in the middle. This CDR3 region has 14 residues. The CDR3 here is CASSALQGGSEAFF. Written as DNA, the CDR3 is TGTGCCAGCAGCGCCTTACAGGGCGGGTCTGAAGCTTTCTTT.

The CDR3 sequence is CASSPGGARSYEQYF. CDR3 in DNA: TGTGCCAGCAGCCCCGGCGGAGCGCGCTCCTACGAGCAGTACTTC. V is TRBV7-3 and J is TRBJ2-7; D is undetermined. Trimming pared 5 bases from V and 0 bases from J, leaving 14 bases between. The CDR3 contains 15 residues. CDR1 SGHTA and CDR2 FQGTGA come from the germline V gene.

This clone showed up just a few times. The J gene is TRBJ1-3, the V gene TRBV19; 8 nucleotides match TRBD1. With 10 bases clipped from V and 0 bases from J, the junction kept 5 bases outside the gene matches. CDR1 LNHDA and CDR2 SQIVND come from the germline V gene (reference sequence). The CDR3 is 14 amino acids. CDR3 in amino acids: CATRTGNSGNTIYF. CDR3 nucleotides: TGTGCCACCAGGACAGGGAACTCTGGAAACACCATATATTTT.

The chain joins TRBV7-2 to TRBJ1-2; D gene unclear. This CDR3 region has 15 residues. Per the germline V gene, CDR1 is SGHTA and CDR2 is FQGNSA. With 10 bases removed from V and 5 bases from J, the gap between germline ends came to 23 bases. CDR3 in DNA: TGTGCCACCGAAGCGGATTCTAGGGAATGGTATGGCTACACCTTC. Protein sequence: CATEADSREWYGYTF.

This clone has at least ten counts. The junction shows a germline mismatch at one end, possibly a read error. This sequence joins TRBV28 and TRBJ2-1; possibly TRBD2 for D (5 bases). CDR1 and CDR2 from the germline V gene are MDHEN and SYDVKM. This CDR3 has 13 residues. The CDR3: CATSTRPYNEQFF. The CDR3 coding sequence is TGTGCCACCAGTACTAGGCCCTACAATGAGCAGTTCTTC.

The chain combines TRBV5-1 with TRBJ1-2, with 10 bases lining up with TRBD1. CDR1 and CDR2 from the germline V gene are SGHRS and YFSETQ. The junction had 10 bases not matched to a gene; V was cut back by 3 bases and J by 8 bases. The CDR3 consists of 15 residues. The CDR3 DNA is TGCGCCAGCAGCTCTGATGGGGGACAGGGGTTGGGCTACACCTTC. It encodes CASSSDGGQGLGYTF.

The genes are TRBV20-1 and TRBJ1-1; D is uncertain. The CDR3 spans 14 residues. The germline V gene encodes CDR1 DFQATT and CDR2 SNEGSKA (reference sequence). Trimming took off 3 bases at V and 1 base at J, with 12 bases between the two ends. Here the CDR3 reads CSASVGAGNTEAFF. Here the CDR3 DNA reads TGCAGTGCTAGTGTAGGCGCGGGGAACACTGAAGCTTTCTTT.

The V call is TRBV18, the J call TRBJ1-1; D gene ambiguous. This CDR3 is built from 15 residues. The germline gives CDR1 KGHSH, CDR2 LQKENI. Trimming pared 2 bases from V and 0 bases from J, leaving 10 bases between. Here the CDR3 reads CASSPIGNMNTEAFF. As DNA, the CDR3 is TGTGCCAGCTCACCAATCGGGAACATGAACACTGAAGCTTTCTTT.

The V gene is TRBV11-2, the J gene TRBJ1-3, with TRBD1 identical over 10 bases. Germline assignment: CDR1 SGHAT and CDR2 FQNNGV. The CDR3 runs 19 residues. The junction had 14 bases not matched to a gene; V was cut back by 4 bases and J by 2 bases. The CDR3 DNA is TGTGCCAGCAGCTGGATAATGACAGGGGGCGAAATTGCTGGAAACACCATATATTTT. Protein product: CASSWIMTGGEIAGNTIYF.

The CDR3 loop is CSVAFGQDSYEQYF. The CDR3 region has the DNA TGCAGCGTTGCCTTCGGACAGGACTCCTACGAGCAGTACTTC. The chain links TRBV29-1 to TRBJ2-7; 7 nucleotides align to TRBD1. Losses at the gene ends were 4 bases for V and 0 bases for J; bases not matched to a gene: 6. CDR3 length equals 14 residues. Germline V CDR1 and CDR2: SQVTM, ANQGSEA.

This chain uses TRBV5-5 with TRBJ2-1; the match to TRBD2 covers 8 bases. Germline loops: CDR1 SGHKS, CDR2 YYEKEE (reference sequence). Unmatched junction bases numbered 9, after V lost 7 bases and J lost 0 bases. The CDR3 length is 16 residues. CDR3 region: CASPVGSGSSYNEQFF. Here the CDR3 DNA reads TGTGCCAGCCCCGTGGGAAGCGGGAGCTCCTACAATGAGCAGTTCTTC.

The CDR3 region is CASMSGRSDFETQYF. As DNA, the CDR3 is TGCGCCAGCATGAGCGGGAGGAGTGATTTCGAGACCCAGTACTTC. The chain combines TRBV10-1 with TRBJ2-5; 9 bases are a match to TRBD2. This CDR3 has 15 residues. Germline loops: CDR1 WNHNN, CDR2 SYGVQD (reference sequence). V dropped 7 bases and J dropped 5; count of bases not matched to a gene: 11.

In nucleotides, the CDR3 is TGTGCCAGCAGCTTAACAGGGACGGACACTGAAGCTTTCTTT. Its translation: CASSLTGTDTEAFF. The J gene is TRBJ1-1, the V gene TRBV7-9; possibly TRBD1 for D (6 bases). The V gene lost 2 bases and the J gene lost 3 bases, with 10 bases spanning the gap. Germline lookup yields CDR1 SEHNR and CDR2 FQNEAQ (reference sequence). CDR3 length: 14 residues.

The gene calls are TRBV7-9 and TRBJ2-5, with D possibly matching TRBD2 (5 bases). CDR1 is SEHNR and CDR2 is FQNEAQ in the germline V gene (reference sequence). The CDR3 has 14 amino acids. The V gene lost 2 bases and the J gene lost 1 base, with 8 bases spanning the gap. CDR3 sequence (DNA): TGTGCCAGCAGCTTAAGTGGGAGCCAAGAGACCCAGTACTTC. This translates into CASSLSGSQETQYF.

This chain connects TRBV19 to TRBJ1-1; D uncertain. Per germline, CDR1 LNHDA and CDR2 SQIVND (reference sequence). CDR3 length: 14 amino acids. Trimming removed 3 bases from V and 0 bases from J, with 8 bases in between. For the CDR3, the DNA is TGTGCCAGTAGTATCGGCGGGGTGAACACTGAAGCTTTCTTT. It specifies CASSIGGVNTEAFF.